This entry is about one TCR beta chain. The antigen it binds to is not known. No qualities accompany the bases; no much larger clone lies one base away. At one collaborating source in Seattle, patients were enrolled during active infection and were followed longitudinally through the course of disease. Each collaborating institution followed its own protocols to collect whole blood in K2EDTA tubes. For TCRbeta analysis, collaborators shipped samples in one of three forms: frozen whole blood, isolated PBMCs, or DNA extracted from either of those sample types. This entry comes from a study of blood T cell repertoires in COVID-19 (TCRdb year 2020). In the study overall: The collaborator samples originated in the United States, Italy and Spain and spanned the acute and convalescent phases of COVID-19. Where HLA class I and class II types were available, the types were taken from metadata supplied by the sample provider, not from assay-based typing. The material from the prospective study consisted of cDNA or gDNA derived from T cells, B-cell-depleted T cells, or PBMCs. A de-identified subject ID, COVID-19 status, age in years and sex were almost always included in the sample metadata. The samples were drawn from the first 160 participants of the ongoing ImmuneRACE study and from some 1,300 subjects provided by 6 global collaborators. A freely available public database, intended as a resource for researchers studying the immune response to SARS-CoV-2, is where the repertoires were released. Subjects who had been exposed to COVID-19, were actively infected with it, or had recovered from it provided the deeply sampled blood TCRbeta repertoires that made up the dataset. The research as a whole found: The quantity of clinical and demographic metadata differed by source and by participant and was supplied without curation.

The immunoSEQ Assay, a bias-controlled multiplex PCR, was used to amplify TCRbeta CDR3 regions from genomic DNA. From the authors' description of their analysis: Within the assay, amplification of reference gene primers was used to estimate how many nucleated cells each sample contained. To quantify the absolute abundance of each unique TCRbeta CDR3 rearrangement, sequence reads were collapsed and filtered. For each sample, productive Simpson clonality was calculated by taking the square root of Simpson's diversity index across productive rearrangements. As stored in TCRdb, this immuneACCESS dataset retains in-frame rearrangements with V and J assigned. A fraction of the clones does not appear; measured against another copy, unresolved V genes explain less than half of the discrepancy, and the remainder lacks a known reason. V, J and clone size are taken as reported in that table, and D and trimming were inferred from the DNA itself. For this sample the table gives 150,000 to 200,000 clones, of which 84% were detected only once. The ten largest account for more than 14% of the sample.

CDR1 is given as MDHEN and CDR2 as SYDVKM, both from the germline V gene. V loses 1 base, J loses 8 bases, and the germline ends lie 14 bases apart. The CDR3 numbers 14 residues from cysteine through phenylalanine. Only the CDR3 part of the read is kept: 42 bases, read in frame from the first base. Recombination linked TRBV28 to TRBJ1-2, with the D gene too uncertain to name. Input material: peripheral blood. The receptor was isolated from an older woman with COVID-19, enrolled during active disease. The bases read TGTGCCAGCAGTTTATCGGAGGTAGGAAGGGGCTACACCTTC. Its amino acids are CASSLSEVGRGYTF.